These 29 T cell receptor beta chains came from one sample sequenced in a study of T cells in tumors after PD-1 blockade. Using immunoSEQ multiplex PCR, the repertoire was profiled, and TCRdb retains in-frame clones only, with some absent. This sample has about 33,000 clones; about three quarters occur once, and the top ten carry 30% to 40%. The sample in question was PBMCs, obtained before anti-PD-1 treatment. These receptors all stem from a human donor with basal cell carcinoma.

The J gene is TRBJ2-1, the V gene TRBV24-1; 8 bases fit TRBD2. V shed 2 bases and J 7 bases; nucleotides not matched to a gene: 12. The germline gives CDR1 KGHDR, CDR2 SFDVKD. The CDR3 consists of 17 residues. CDR3 nucleotides: TGTGCCACCAGTGATTGGATCGGGGGGGGCCTTCAGAATGAGCAGTTCTTC. Its protein product is CATSDWIGGGLQNEQFF.

This clone was seen just once. The chain couples TRBV2 to TRBJ1-2; 11 bases fit TRBD1. The V gene's germline CDR1 is SNHLY and CDR2 FYNNEI. J gave up 6 bases and V 2 bases, and 8 bases lay outside the gene matches. This CDR3 has 16 residues. The CDR3: CASSELGQGAAHGYTF. The CDR3 nucleotides are TGTGCCAGCAGTGAACTAGGACAGGGGGCTGCCCATGGCTACACCTTC.

The V call is TRBV7-9, the J call TRBJ1-1; D is ambiguous. The CDR3 is made up of 15 amino acids. The germline V gene has CDR1 SEHNR and CDR2 FQNEAQ (reference sequence). V was clipped by 0 bases and J by 5 bases, with 13 bases between them. The CDR3 sequence is CASSLATGVRTEAFF. DNA of the CDR3: TGTGCCAGCAGCTTAGCTACGGGAGTTAGGACTGAAGCTTTCTTT.

J is TRBJ1-1 and V is TRBV7-2, with D unresolved. The germline V and J ends were trimmed by 0 bases and 2 bases, with 10 bases remaining between them. CDR1 is SGHTA and CDR2 is FQGNSA in the germline V gene. CDR3 size: 15 residues. The CDR3 reads CASSLARNQNTEAFF. CDR3 nucleotides: TGTGCCAGCAGCTTAGCACGGAATCAAAACACTGAAGCTTTCTTT.

The rearrangement links TRBV16 to TRBJ1-5; D ambiguous. Germline CDR1 is KGHSY and CDR2 is FQNENV. V gave up 4 bases and J gave up 0 bases, with 10 bases separating them. CDR3 length equals 15 residues. CDR3 protein: CASSPDGDSNQPQHF. Here the CDR3 DNA reads TGTGCCAGCAGCCCGGACGGCGATAGCAATCAGCCCCAGCATTTT.

V is TRBV11-3 and J is TRBJ2-1; no reliable D call. Trimming removed 3 bases at V and 8 bases at J, with 14 bases between. The germline V gene encodes CDR1 SGHNT and CDR2 YENEEA. The length of the CDR3 is 14 residues. CDR3 region: CASSLRGDIDEQFF. The CDR3, as DNA: TGTGCCAGCAGCTTGCGCGGCGACATCGATGAGCAGTTCTTC.

V usage is TRBV6-2 or TRBV6-3 and J usage is TRBJ2-7; D perhaps matches TRBD1 (5 bases). The CDR3 is made up of 12 amino acids. The germline V gene encodes CDR1 MNHEY and CDR2 SVGEGT. Between the trimmed V and J ends, which lost 5 bases and 1 base, there was a span of 6 bases. The CDR3 protein is CASSRQSYEQYF. The DNA of the CDR3 is TGTGCCAGCAGTCGACAGTCCTACGAGCAGTACTTC.

This chain joins TRBV13 and TRBJ2-7; the D is unclear. In germline, CDR1 is PRHDT, CDR2 FYEKMQ (reference sequence). The ends were cut back, 5 bases at V and 3 bases at J, with 8 bases in the middle. The CDR3 has 12 residues. The CDR3 is CASSILDYEQYF. The DNA of the CDR3 is TGTGCCAGCAGCATCCTCGACTACGAGCAGTACTTC.

The J gene is TRBJ1-4, the V gene TRBV7-2; no reliable D call. V shed 1 base and J shed 8 bases, with 14 bases lying between them. CDR3 length equals 15 residues. In germline, CDR1 is SGHTA, CDR2 FQGNSA. The CDR3 here is CASSLGPPRSEKLFF. As DNA, the CDR3 is TGTGCCAGCAGCTTAGGTCCGCCGAGGAGCGAAAAACTGTTTTTT.

The chain is built from TRBV5-6 and TRBJ2-3; TRBD2 aligns across 9 bases. The V gene's germline CDR1 is SGHDT and CDR2 YYEEEE. J lost 2 bases, V lost 3 bases, and 4 bases had no gene match. This CDR3 contains 15 residues. CDR3 sequence reads: CASSYRLADTDTQYF. The CDR3 nucleotides read TGTGCCAGCAGCTATCGACTAGCGGACACAGATACGCAGTATTTT.

The V call is TRBV20-1, the J call TRBJ2-1; tentative D call: TRBD2 (6 bases). CDR3 length: 14 residues. Per the germline V gene, CDR1 is DFQATT and CDR2 is SNEGSKA (reference sequence). Deletions cut 3 bases from V and 5 bases from J, with 14 bases between. CDR3 residues: CSASGGKRDNEQFF. The CDR3 DNA is TGCAGTGCTAGTGGCGGGAAGCGCGACAATGAGCAGTTCTTC.

In its sample, this clone was seen a few times. V usage is TRBV7-9 and J usage is TRBJ2-7; D may be TRBD2 (6 bases). This CDR3 contains 13 residues. Germline V gives CDR1 SEHNR, CDR2 FQNEAQ (reference sequence). V was cut by 3 bases and J by 3 bases, with 9 bases left in between. The CDR3 nucleotides read TGTGCCAGCAGCTTTGGGGAGGTCTACGAGCAGTACTTC. Its protein is CASSFGEVYEQYF.

V gene TRBV4-1 combines with J gene TRBJ1-3; D is undetermined. This CDR3 contains 13 residues. Germline values: CDR1 MGHRA, CDR2 YSYEKL. V was pared by 2 bases and J by 4 bases, with 6 bases between. The CDR3 region is CASSQPLGNTIYF. DNA for the CDR3: TGCGCCAGCAGCCAACCGTTGGGAAACACCATATATTTT.

This chain links TRBV2 with TRBJ1-3, with 9 bases fitting TRBD1. Germline V lookup: CDR1 SNHLY, CDR2 FYNNEI. This CDR3 contains 14 residues. V shed 6 bases, J shed 4 bases, and the junction held 4 bases outside the gene matches. The CDR3 DNA reads as TGTGCCAGCAGACAGGGGGCAGACGGAAACACCATATATTTT. It translates to CASRQGADGNTIYF.

This rearrangement joins TRBV28 to TRBJ1-1; no clear D. Germline V gives CDR1 MDHEN, CDR2 SYDVKM. The V end was cut by 3 bases, the J end by 2 bases, with 4 bases between. CDR3 size: 12 residues. CDR3 loop: CASSFHNTEAFF. The CDR3 DNA reads TGTGCCAGCAGTTTCCATAACACTGAAGCTTTCTTT.

This sequence joins TRBV6-2 or TRBV6-3 and TRBJ1-5; D is uncertain. This CDR3 region has 16 residues. Germline V gene lookup returns CDR1 MNHEY and CDR2 SVGEGT. Trimming left V 2 bases short and J 0 bases short, with 11 bases between. The CDR3 protein is CASSYETAYSNQPQHF. CDR3 coding DNA: TGTGCCAGCAGTTACGAGACGGCATATAGCAATCAGCCCCAGCATTTT.

This clone was counted a few times. The CDR3 here is CASSLAPRQETQYF. CDR3 sequence (DNA): TGCGCCAGCAGCTTGGCCCCCAGACAGGAGACCCAGTACTTC. V and J are TRBV5-1 and TRBJ2-5; D perhaps matches TRBD1 (5 bases). This CDR3 has 14 amino acids. Germline CDR1 reads SGHRS; CDR2 reads YFSETQ. Deletions cut 0 bases from V and 5 bases from J, with 11 bases between.

J is TRBJ2-7 and V is TRBV7-6; TRBD2 agrees at 8 bases. Germline CDR1 is SGHVS and CDR2 is FNYEAQ. V was clipped by 6 bases and J by 5 bases; unmatched bases: 9. The CDR3 length is 14 residues. CDR3 loop: CASSPVRGGHEQYF. As DNA, the CDR3 is TGTGCCAGCAGTCCAGTCCGGGGGGGCCACGAGCAGTACTTC.

This clone was observed a handful of times. J is TRBJ2-2 and V is TRBV4-1, with TRBD2 matching over 7 bases. In germline, CDR1 is MGHRA, CDR2 YSYEKL. V was clipped by 4 bases and J by 2 bases; unmatched bases: 10. The CDR3 covers 17 residues. The CDR3 DNA reads as TGCGCCAGCAGCCCTTTGGACTTGGGACTAAACACCGGGGAGCTGTTTTTT. This codes for CASSPLDLGLNTGELFF.

The chain has TRBV5-1 and TRBJ2-6; D is unclear. CDR1 is SGHRS, CDR2 YFSETQ, per germline. The CDR3 spans 17 residues. V lost 0 bases to trimming and J lost 0 bases, with 10 bases between them. CDR3 nucleotides: TGCGCCAGCAGCTTGGGGATACCACCCTCTGGGGCCAACGTCCTGACTTTC. This gives the protein CASSLGIPPSGANVLTF.

The chain uses TRBV6-5 and TRBJ1-6, with D possibly matching TRBD1 (5 bases). Germline loops: CDR1 MNHEY, CDR2 SVGAGI. The CDR3 is made up of 14 amino acids. Between the trimmed V and J ends, which lost 7 bases and 7 bases, there was a span of 14 bases. CDR3 bases: TGTGCCAGCAATAGGCAACAGGAGAATTCACCCCTCCACTTT. This codes for CASNRQQENSPLHF.

The gene calls are TRBV7-9 and TRBJ2-7, with TRBD1 matching 9 bases. J was trimmed by 2 bases and V by 5 bases; bases with no gene match: 7. CDR3 length: 15 residues. Germline V lookup: CDR1 SEHNR, CDR2 FQNEAQ (reference sequence). CDR3 DNA: TGTGCCAGCAGCATAAGGGGGACAGGGCCCTACGAGCAGTACTTC. Amino acid sequence: CASSIRGTGPYEQYF.

V usage is TRBV9 and J usage is TRBJ1-2; tentatively, D is TRBD1 (6 bases). V gave up 4 bases and J gave up 4 bases, with 17 bases separating them. In germline, CDR1 is SGDLS, CDR2 YYNGEE. The CDR3 spans 15 residues. The CDR3: CASSPALGDTYGYTF. The DNA of the CDR3 is TGTGCCAGCAGCCCCGCCCTGGGGGACACCTATGGCTACACCTTC.

This chain connects TRBV7-2 to TRBJ2-3, with D perhaps TRBD2 (7 bases). The CDR3 is 16 residues long. The germline V gene has CDR1 SGHTA and CDR2 FQGNSA. Trimming pared 1 base from V and 2 bases from J, leaving 13 bases between. CDR3 in DNA: TGTGCCAGCAGCTTAGTAGGGGGGGGGCCCACAGATACGCAGTATTTT. Protein sequence: CASSLVGGGPTDTQYF.

The V call is TRBV28, the J call TRBJ2-5, with 12 bases lining up with TRBD2. In germline, CDR1 is MDHEN, CDR2 SYDVKM. V lost 4 bases, J lost 2 bases, and 5 bases stayed unmatched. The CDR3 contains 16 residues. The CDR3 loop is CASSSWTSGNQETQYF. The DNA for the CDR3 is TGTGCCAGCAGTTCGTGGACTAGCGGGAATCAAGAGACCCAGTACTTC.

This clone was seen once. V gene TRBV19 combines with J gene TRBJ2-7; 7 bases line up with TRBD1. CDR3 size: 15 residues. The J segment lost 0 bases and the V segment lost 2 bases, leaving 4 bases of the junction unmatched. CDR1 and CDR2 (germline): LNHDA, SQIVND (reference sequence). The CDR3 DNA reads TGTGCCAGTAGTATAAGGGCAGGGGGCTCCTACGAGCAGTACTTC. Translating it yields CASSIRAGGSYEQYF. Using reference TRBV19 and TRBJ2-7 for the parts outside the CDR3, the full variable domain is DGGITQSPKYLFRKEGQNVTLSCEQNLNHDAMYWYRQDPGQGLRLIYYSQIVNDFQKGDIAEGYSVSREKKESFPLTVTSAQKNPTAFYLCASSIRAGGSYEQYFGPGTRLTVT.

V gene TRBV6-1 combines with J gene TRBJ2-7, with 8 bases aligning to TRBD2. The V gene's germline CDR1 is MNHNS and CDR2 SASEGT. Germline trimming cut 3 bases from V and 9 bases from J; bases unmatched to any gene: 13. The CDR3 is made up of 15 amino acids. CDR3 region: CASSDISGTRQGQYF. The DNA for the CDR3 is TGTGCCAGCAGTGATATTAGCGGGACCCGACAAGGGCAGTACTTC.

The chain links TRBV2 to TRBJ1-2; TRBD1 matches 8 bases. Germline assignment: CDR1 SNHLY and CDR2 FYNNEI. V shed 5 bases, J shed 6 bases, and the junction held 5 bases outside the gene matches. CDR3 length: 13 residues. CDR3 DNA sequence: TGTGCCAGCAGTTCGACAGGGGTGAATGGCTACACCTTC. This codes for CASSSTGVNGYTF. Variable domain in full (rest from reference TRBV2 and TRBJ1-2): EPEVTQTPSHQVTQMGQEVILRCVPISNHLYFYWYRQILGQKVEFLVSFYNNEISEKSEIFDDQFSVERPDGSNFTLKIRSTKLEDSAMYFCASSSTGVNGYTFGSGTRLTVV.

The rearrangement joins TRBV11-3 to TRBJ2-1; 8 bases are shared with TRBD2. The germline V gene has CDR1 SGHNT and CDR2 YENEEA. Trimming took 2 bases from V and 7 from J; bases not matched to a gene: 7. This CDR3 has 15 residues. The CDR3 here is CASSLRREGQNEQFF. The CDR3 nucleotides are TGTGCCAGCAGCTTAAGACGGGAGGGCCAAAATGAGCAGTTCTTC.